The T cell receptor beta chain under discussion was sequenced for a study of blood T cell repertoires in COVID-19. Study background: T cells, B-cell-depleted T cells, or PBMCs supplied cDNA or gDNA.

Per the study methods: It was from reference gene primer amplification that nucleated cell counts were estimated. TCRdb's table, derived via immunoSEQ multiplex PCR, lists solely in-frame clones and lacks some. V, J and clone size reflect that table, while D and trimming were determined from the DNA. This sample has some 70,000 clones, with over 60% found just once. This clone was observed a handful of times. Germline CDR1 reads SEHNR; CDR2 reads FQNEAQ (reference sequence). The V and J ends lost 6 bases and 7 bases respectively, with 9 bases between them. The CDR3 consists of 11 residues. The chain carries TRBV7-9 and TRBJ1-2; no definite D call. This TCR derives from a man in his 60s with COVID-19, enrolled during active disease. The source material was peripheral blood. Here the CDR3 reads CASSPGSGYTF. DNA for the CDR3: TGTGCCAGCAGTCCGGGATCTGGCTACACCTTC.